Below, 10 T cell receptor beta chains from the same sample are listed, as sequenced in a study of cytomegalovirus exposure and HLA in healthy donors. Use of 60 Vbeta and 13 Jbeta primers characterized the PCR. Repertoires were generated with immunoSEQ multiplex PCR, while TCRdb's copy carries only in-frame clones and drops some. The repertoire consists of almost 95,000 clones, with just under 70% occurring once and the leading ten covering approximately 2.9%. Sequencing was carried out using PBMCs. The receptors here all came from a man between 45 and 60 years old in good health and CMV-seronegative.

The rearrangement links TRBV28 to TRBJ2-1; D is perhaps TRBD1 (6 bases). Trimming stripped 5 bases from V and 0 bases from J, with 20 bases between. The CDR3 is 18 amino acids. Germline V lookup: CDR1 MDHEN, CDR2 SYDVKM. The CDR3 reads CASSMTGPYSLSYNEQFF. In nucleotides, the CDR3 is TGTGCCAGCAGTATGACAGGACCCTACTCACTCTCCTACAATGAGCAGTTCTTC.

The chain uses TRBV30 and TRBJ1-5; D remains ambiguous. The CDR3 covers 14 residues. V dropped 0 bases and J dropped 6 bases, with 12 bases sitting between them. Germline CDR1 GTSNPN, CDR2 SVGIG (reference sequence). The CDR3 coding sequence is TGTGCCTGGAGTGTAAGTGCCCTCAGTCAGCCCCAGCATTTT. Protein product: CAWSVSALSQPQHF.

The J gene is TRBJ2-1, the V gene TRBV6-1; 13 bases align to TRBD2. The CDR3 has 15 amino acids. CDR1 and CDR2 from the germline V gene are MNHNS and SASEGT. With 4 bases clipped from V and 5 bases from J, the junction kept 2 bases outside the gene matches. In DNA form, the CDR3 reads TGTGCCAGCAGTGTGGGACTAGCGGGAAACAATGAGCAGTTCTTC. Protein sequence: CASSVGLAGNNEQFF.

This CDR3 reads CASSTTGTGNEKLFF. The DNA of the CDR3 is TGTGCCAGCAGTACGACCGGGACAGGGAATGAAAAACTGTTTTTT. This chain connects TRBV28 to TRBJ1-4; TRBD1 agrees at 9 bases. Germline CDR1 and CDR2: MDHEN and SYDVKM. The CDR3 loop spans 15 amino acids. Trimming took 5 bases from V and 5 from J; bases not matched to a gene: 6.

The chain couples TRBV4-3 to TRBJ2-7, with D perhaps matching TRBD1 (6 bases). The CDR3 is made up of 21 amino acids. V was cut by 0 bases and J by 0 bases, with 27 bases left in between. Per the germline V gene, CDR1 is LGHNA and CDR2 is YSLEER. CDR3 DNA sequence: TGCGCCAGCAGCCAAGATTCAGTACAGGGCTTAGGCCGACCCATCTCCTACGAGCAGTACTTC. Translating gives CASSQDSVQGLGRPISYEQYF.

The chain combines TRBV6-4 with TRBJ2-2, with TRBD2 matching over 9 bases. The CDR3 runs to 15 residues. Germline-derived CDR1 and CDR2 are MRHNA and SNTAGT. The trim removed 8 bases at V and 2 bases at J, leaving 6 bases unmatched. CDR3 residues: CASRASGTNTGELFF. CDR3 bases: TGTGCCAGCCGCGCTAGCGGGACTAACACCGGGGAGCTGTTTTTT.

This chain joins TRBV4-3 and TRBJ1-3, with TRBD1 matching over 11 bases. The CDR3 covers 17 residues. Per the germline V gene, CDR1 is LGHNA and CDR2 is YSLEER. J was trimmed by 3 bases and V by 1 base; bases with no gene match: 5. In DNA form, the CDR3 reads TGCGCCAGCAGCCAAGCTACGGGACAGGGGGGTGGAAACACCATATATTTT. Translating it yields CASSQATGQGGGNTIYF.

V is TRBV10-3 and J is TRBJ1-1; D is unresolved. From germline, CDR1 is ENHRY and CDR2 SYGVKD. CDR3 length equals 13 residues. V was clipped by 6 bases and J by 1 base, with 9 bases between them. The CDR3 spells CAISHEGNTEAFF. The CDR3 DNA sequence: TGTGCCATCAGCCACGAGGGGAACACTGAAGCTTTCTTT.

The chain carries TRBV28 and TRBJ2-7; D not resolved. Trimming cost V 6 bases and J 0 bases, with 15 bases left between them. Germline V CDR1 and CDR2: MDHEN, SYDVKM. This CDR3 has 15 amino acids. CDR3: CASRVYEASSYEQYF. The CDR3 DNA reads TGTGCCAGCAGAGTGTACGAGGCCTCCTCCTACGAGCAGTACTTC. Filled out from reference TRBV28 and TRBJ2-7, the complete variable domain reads DVKVTQSSRYLVKRTGEKVFLECVQDMDHENMFWYRQDPGLGLRLIYFSYDVKMKEKGDIPEGYSVSREKKERFSLILESASTNQTSMYLCASRVYEASSYEQYFGPGTRLTVT.

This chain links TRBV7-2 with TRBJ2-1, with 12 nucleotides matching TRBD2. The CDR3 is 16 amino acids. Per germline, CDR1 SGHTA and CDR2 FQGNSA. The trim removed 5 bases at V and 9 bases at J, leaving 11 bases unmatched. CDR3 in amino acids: CASSPSLAGGRFEQFF. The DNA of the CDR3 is TGTGCCAGCAGCCCTTCACTAGCGGGGGGACGGTTTGAGCAGTTCTTC.